Presented here are 27 T cell receptor beta chains from one specimen sequenced in a study of blood T cell repertoires in COVID-19. Sequenced by immunoSEQ multiplex PCR; TCRdb stores in-frame clones only, minus some. The data contain 120,000 or so clones, about four fifths of them singletons. The sample comprised peripheral blood. All receptors come from a man in his sixties with active or convalescent COVID-19.

V usage is TRBV27 and J usage is TRBJ2-1; no firm D call. The germline V gene has CDR1 MNHEY and CDR2 SMNVEV (reference sequence). The V and J ends lost 0 bases and 2 bases respectively, with 11 bases between them. This CDR3 contains 16 residues. In nucleotides, the CDR3 is TGTGCCAGCAGTTTATCAGTTGCGTACCCCTACAATGAGCAGTTCTTC. Residues: CASSLSVAYPYNEQFF.

J is TRBJ2-7 and V is TRBV9, with 13 bases aligning to TRBD2. Trimming removed 3 bases from V and 2 bases from J; junction bases left unmatched: 5. The CDR3 contains 16 residues. The germline V gene has CDR1 SGDLS and CDR2 YYNGEE. CDR3 sequence: CASSALGTSGTYEQYF. CDR3 sequence (DNA): TGTGCCAGCAGCGCCCTCGGGACTAGCGGGACCTACGAGCAGTACTTC.

The CDR3 sequence: CASSPIRGGTYEQYF. CDR3 in DNA: TGTGCCAGCAGCCCAATCCGTGGGGGGACCTACGAGCAGTACTTC. This chain connects TRBV7-2 to TRBJ2-7; a weak D match, TRBD2 (6 bases). V was shortened by 5 bases and J by 2 bases, with 16 bases between the two germline ends. Germline CDR1 SGHTA, CDR2 FQGNSA. The CDR3 has 15 amino acids.

The J gene is TRBJ1-4, the V gene TRBV4-2, with 7 positions matching TRBD1. The CDR3 covers 20 residues. V lost 0 bases, J lost 5 bases, and 18 bases stayed unmatched. The germline CDR1 and CDR2 sequences are LGHNA and YNFKEQ. CDR3 coding DNA: TGTGCCAGCAGCCAAGAAAGGGCGAGAGACCTGACAGGGACAAATGAAAAACTGTTTTTT. It yields the protein CASSQERARDLTGTNEKLFF.

The chain has TRBV11-2 and TRBJ2-4; 7 nucleotides align to TRBD1. There are 15 residues in the CDR3. Germline CDR1 reads SGHAT; CDR2 reads FQNNGV. The J segment lost 7 bases and the V segment lost 5 bases, leaving 11 bases of the junction unmatched. CDR3 bases: TGTGCCAGCAGCCGCCGTCGACAGGGTTCGAACATTCAGTACTTC. This encodes CASSRRRQGSNIQYF.

The chain is built from TRBV5-8 and TRBJ1-2, with D possibly matching TRBD1 (5 bases). V lost 0 bases and J lost 4, with 10 bases in between. The CDR3 has 14 residues. Germline CDR1 and CDR2: SGHTS and YDEGEE. The DNA for the CDR3 is TGTGCCAGCAGCTTGGGGACGGGACTCTATGGCTACACCTTC. Amino acid sequence: CASSLGTGLYGYTF.

The V gene is TRBV6-6, the J gene TRBJ2-2; 7 bases agree with TRBD2. The V segment lost 6 bases and the J segment 1 base; nucleotides outside the gene matches: 5. In germline, CDR1 is MNHNY, CDR2 SVGAGI (reference sequence). The CDR3 spans 15 residues. CDR3: CASRASGLNTGELFF. The DNA of the CDR3 is TGTGCCAGCAGGGCTAGCGGATTGAACACCGGGGAGCTGTTTTTT.

Comments on this clone: Other DNA sequences in this specimen translate into the identical CDR3. The gene calls are TRBV5-1 and TRBJ2-3; D possibly corresponds to TRBD2 (5 bases). V was cut by 2 bases and J by 2 bases, with 9 bases left in between. Germline CDR1 reads SGHRS; CDR2 reads YFSETQ. The CDR3 spans 14 residues. Written as DNA, the CDR3 is TGCGCCAGCAGCTTCGGACTTCTCACAGATACGCAGTATTTT. Its protein is CASSFGLLTDTQYF.

CDR3 bases: TGCAGTGCTAGTGCCCGGGGGGGAAGGGATGGCTACACCTTC. This encodes CSASARGGRDGYTF. V and J are TRBV20-1 and TRBJ1-2; a possible D gene is TRBD1 (5 bases). Trimming left V 3 bases short and J 6 bases short, with 17 bases between. Germline V gene data show CDR1 as DFQATT and CDR2 as SNEGSKA (reference sequence). The CDR3 sequence is 14 residues long.

This clone was recorded once. This chain uses TRBV7-3 with TRBJ2-1; D is perhaps TRBD2 (5 bases). The length of the CDR3 is 14 residues. Germline V gene data show CDR1 as SGHTA and CDR2 as FQGTGA. The ends were cut back, 3 bases at V and 2 bases at J, with 8 bases in the middle. Here the CDR3 reads CASSLLAPYNEQFF. CDR3 DNA: TGTGCCAGCAGCTTGCTAGCCCCCTACAATGAGCAGTTCTTC.

The V gene is TRBV5-6, the J gene TRBJ2-2, with 12 bases that match TRBD2. The CDR3 has 16 residues. Germline CDR1 and CDR2: SGHDT and YYEEEE. Losses at the gene ends were 0 bases for V and 5 bases for J; bases not matched to a gene: 2. CDR3 loop: CASSLVLAGGTGELFF. The CDR3 bases are TGTGCCAGCAGCTTGGTTCTAGCGGGAGGGACCGGGGAGCTGTTTTTT.

The chain recombines TRBV3-1 (or the pseudogene TRBV3-2) with TRBJ1-4; D perhaps matches TRBD1 (5 bases). The CDR3 consists of 14 residues. Trimming left V 0 bases short and J 7 bases short, with 9 bases between. Germline V gene data show CDR1 as LGHDT and CDR2 as YNNKEL (reference sequence). DNA for the CDR3: TGTGCCAGCAGCCAAGAGGGGGGGAGTGAAAAACTGTTTTTT. Its protein product is CASSQEGGSEKLFF.

The V call is TRBV19, the J call TRBJ1-5; no clear D gene. Trimming left V 3 bases short and J 11 bases short, with 11 bases between. The V gene's germline CDR1 is LNHDA and CDR2 SQIVND (reference sequence). The CDR3 totals 12 residues. The DNA of the CDR3 is TGTGCCAGTAGTATCGACCGGAGGGCCCAGCATTTT. Translation gives CASSIDRRAQHF.

The genes are TRBV28 and TRBJ2-7, with 8 bases that match TRBD2. In germline, CDR1 is MDHEN, CDR2 SYDVKM. Trimming at V came to 9 bases and at J to 3 bases, leaving 7 bases not matched to a gene. CDR3 length: 13 amino acids. The CDR3 DNA reads as TGTGCCAGTACCGGGACTAGTTTCTACGAGCAGTACTTC. The encoded protein is CASTGTSFYEQYF.

This clone was seen more than once but under ten times. This chain joins TRBV10-3 and TRBJ1-2; D remains ambiguous. In germline, CDR1 is ENHRY, CDR2 SYGVKD. Trimming pared 3 bases from V and 8 bases from J, leaving 10 bases between. There are 12 residues in the CDR3. The CDR3 region is CAISDRPPGYTF. In nucleotides, the CDR3 is TGTGCCATCAGTGACAGGCCGCCCGGCTACACCTTC.

The V gene is TRBV25-1, the J gene TRBJ2-1; 11 nucleotides agree with TRBD2. After removal of 4 bases from V and 4 bases from J, the junction contained 12 bases not matched to a gene. CDR3 length equals 18 residues. Germline-derived CDR1 and CDR2 are MGHDK and SYGVNS. CDR3: CASSGGLAARGIYNEQFF. The CDR3 DNA reads as TGTGCCAGCAGTGGGGGACTAGCGGCACGGGGTATATACAATGAGCAGTTCTTC.

The CDR3 reads CASSPARVGPYEQYF. CDR3 sequence (DNA): TGTGCCAGCAGCCCGGCCCGGGTGGGGCCATACGAGCAGTACTTC. The V and J genes are TRBV5-4 and TRBJ2-7, with D perhaps matching TRBD1 (5 bases). The V end was cut by 4 bases, the J end by 4 bases, with 18 bases between. The CDR3 has 15 residues. Germline V gene sequence: CDR1 SGHNT, CDR2 YYREEE (reference sequence).

This clone was detected only a few times. The genes are TRBV5-4 and TRBJ2-5; TRBD2 aligns across 9 bases. The CDR3 extends over 17 amino acids. V shed 3 bases and J 2 bases; nucleotides not matched to a gene: 11. Germline loops: CDR1 SGHNT, CDR2 YYREEE (reference sequence). In nucleotides, the CDR3 is TGTGCCAGCAGCTCCTCCCTAGCGGGATGGAAGCAAGAGACCCAGTACTTC. Protein product: CASSSSLAGWKQETQYF.

CDR3 in amino acids: CATSDQQGVQYF. CDR3 sequence (DNA): TGTGCCACCAGTGACCAACAGGGGGTGCAGTACTTC. The V call is TRBV24-1, the J call TRBJ2-7; 8 nucleotides align to TRBD1. Trimming took 4 bases from V and 9 from J; bases not matched to a gene: 4. The germline V gene encodes CDR1 KGHDR and CDR2 SFDVKD. The CDR3 covers 12 residues.

This clone was counted between two and nine times. V gene TRBV9 combines with J gene TRBJ2-3; 12 bases map to TRBD2. V was clipped by 2 bases and J by 3 bases; unmatched bases: 4. Germline CDR1 is SGDLS and CDR2 is YYNGEE. The CDR3 sequence is 16 residues long. CDR3 in amino acids: CASSVTSGSFTDTQYF. The DNA of the CDR3 is TGTGCCAGCAGCGTGACTAGCGGGAGTTTTACAGATACGCAGTATTTT. The complete variable domain, with remaining parts taken from reference TRBV9 and TRBJ2-3, reads DSGVTQTPKHLITATGQRVTLRCSPRSGDLSVYWYQQSLDQGLQFLIQYYNGEERAKGNILERFSAQQFPDLHSELNLSSLELGDSALYFCASSVTSGSFTDTQYFGPGTRLTVL.

This sequence joins TRBV5-6 and TRBJ2-7; unclear D gene. The CDR3 is 14 amino acids. The germline V and J ends were trimmed by 0 bases and 6 bases, with 13 bases remaining between them. Germline CDR1 SGHDT, CDR2 YYEEEE. The CDR3, as DNA: TGTGCCAGCAGCTTGGGTCCATGGGCAGGCGAGCAGTACTTC. This translates into CASSLGPWAGEQYF.

A single count supports this clone. The rearrangement joins TRBV13 to TRBJ2-7; D perhaps matches TRBD1 (5 bases). Germline loops: CDR1 PRHDT, CDR2 FYEKMQ (reference sequence). Trimming pared 5 bases from V and 3 bases from J, leaving 14 bases between. The CDR3 length is 14 residues. The CDR3 region is CASSAATAIYEQYF. As DNA, the CDR3 is TGTGCCAGCAGCGCCGCGACAGCGATCTACGAGCAGTACTTC.

The V gene is TRBV24-1, the J gene TRBJ2-3, with 10 bases fitting TRBD2. The V gene end was trimmed by 3 bases and the J gene end by 9 bases; junction bases not matched to a gene: 11. Germline assignment: CDR1 KGHDR and CDR2 SFDVKD. This CDR3 region has 16 residues. This chain's CDR3 is CATSDGLAGVYQTQYF. CDR3 nucleotide sequence: TGTGCCACCAGTGATGGGCTAGCGGGAGTGTATCAAACGCAGTATTTT.

The chain carries TRBV9 and TRBJ2-7; 13 nucleotides agree with TRBD2. V shed 0 bases, J shed 4 bases, and the junction held 7 bases outside the gene matches. The length of the CDR3 is 17 residues. The V gene's germline CDR1 is SGDLS and CDR2 YYNGEE. DNA of the CDR3: TGTGCCAGCAGCGTAGAAGAAGGGACTAGCGGGATTTACGAGCAGTACTTC. Translating it yields CASSVEEGTSGIYEQYF. Complete variable domain (other parts from reference TRBV9 and TRBJ2-7): DSGVTQTPKHLITATGQRVTLRCSPRSGDLSVYWYQQSLDQGLQFLIQYYNGEERAKGNILERFSAQQFPDLHSELNLSSLELGDSALYFCASSVEEGTSGIYEQYFGPGTRLTVT.

This clone has only a few counts. This chain connects TRBV5-6 to TRBJ1-1; D remains ambiguous. Trimming took 4 bases from V and 0 from J, leaving 16 bases between them. This CDR3 spans 16 amino acids. Germline CDR1 reads SGHDT; CDR2 reads YYEEEE. The CDR3 is CASSVGVGNMNTEAFF. The CDR3 nucleotides read TGTGCCAGCAGCGTGGGTGTTGGCAACATGAACACTGAAGCTTTCTTT.

This sequence joins TRBV7-9 and TRBJ2-1, with D tentatively TRBD1 (5 bases). V was trimmed by 4 bases and J by 4 bases, leaving 8 bases between them. The germline V gene has CDR1 SEHNR and CDR2 FQNEAQ (reference sequence). The CDR3 consists of 13 residues. The CDR3 protein is CASSSRQYNEQFF. The CDR3 DNA sequence: TGTGCCAGCAGCTCCCGACAGTACAATGAGCAGTTCTTC.

V is TRBV19 and J is TRBJ2-1, with TRBD1 identical over 9 bases. CDR1 and CDR2 from the germline V gene are LNHDA and SQIVND (reference sequence). The ends lost 5 bases at V and 1 base at J; junction bases unmatched: 9. The CDR3 consists of 17 residues. The CDR3 is CASSLPRDRVSYNEQFF. The CDR3 nucleotides read TGTGCCAGTAGTCTGCCCCGGGACAGGGTTTCCTACAATGAGCAGTTCTTC.